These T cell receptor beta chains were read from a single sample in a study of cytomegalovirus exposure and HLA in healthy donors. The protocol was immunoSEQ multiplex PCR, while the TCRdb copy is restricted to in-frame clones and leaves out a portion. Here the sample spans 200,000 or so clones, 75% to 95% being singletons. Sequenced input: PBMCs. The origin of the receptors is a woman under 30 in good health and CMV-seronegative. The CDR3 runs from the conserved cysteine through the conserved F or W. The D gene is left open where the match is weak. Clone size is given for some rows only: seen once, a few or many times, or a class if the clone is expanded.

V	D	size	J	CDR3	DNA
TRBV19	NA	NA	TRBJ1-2	CASRSTGRGYTF	TGTGCCAGTAGATCTACAGGGCGTGGCTACACCTTC
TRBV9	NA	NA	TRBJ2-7	CASSVGGSGMSSYEQYF	TGTGCCAGCAGCGTAGGCGGGTCGGGCATGAGCTCCTACGAGCAGTACTTC
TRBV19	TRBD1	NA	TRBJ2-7	CASSTRDRELAGYEQYF	TGTGCCAGTAGTACCCGGGACAGGGAATTAGCGGGCTACGAGCAGTACTTC
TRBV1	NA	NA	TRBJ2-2	CTSSPSALATTGTGELFF	TGCACCAGCAGCCCAAGCGCACTAGCGACCACTGGGACCGGGGAGCTGTTTTTT
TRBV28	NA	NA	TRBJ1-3	CASRVTAHPGNTIYF	TGTGCCAGCAGGGTTACTGCCCACCCTGGAAACACCATATATTTT
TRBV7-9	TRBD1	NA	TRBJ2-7	CASSAGQGNPYF	TGTGCCAGCAGCGCCGGACAGGGGAACCCGTACTTC
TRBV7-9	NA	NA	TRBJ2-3	CASITPAGYAADTQYF	TGTGCCAGCATCACGCCCGCGGGATACGCAGCAGATACGCAGTATTTT
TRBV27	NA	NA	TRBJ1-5	CASSLFRLGGSNQPQHF	TGTGCCAGCAGTTTATTCCGTCTCGGGGGTAGCAATCAGCCCCAGCATTTT
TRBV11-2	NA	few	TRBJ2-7	CASSLLASAYEQYF	TGTGCCAGCAGCTTATTAGCGTCTGCCTACGAGCAGTACTTC
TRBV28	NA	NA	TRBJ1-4	CASSLQVVREKLFF	TGTGCCAGCAGTTTGCAGGTTGTACGGGAAAAACTGTTTTTT